The table lists the clone carrying this TCR beta chain with a few counts. No antigen is known for it. Other nucleotide sequences from this sample produce the same CDR3. The data were produced by immunoSEQ multiplex PCR, yet TCRdb's version contains in-frame clones alone and is incomplete. The sample has 950,000 to 1,100,000 clones; 65% to 80% are singletons. The data originate from a study of shared clonotypes between healthy human individuals. The wider study: Used for every donor were three CD4 naive, three CD4 memory, two CD8 naive and one CD8 memory plate. Study findings and constraints: Only blood samples were collected, and tissue repertoires likely differ.

This CDR3 spans 11 amino acids. Germline V gene sequence: CDR1 SGHNT, CDR2 YYREEE (reference sequence). Trimming took off 4 bases at V and 4 bases at J, with 6 bases between the two ends. The clonotype was recovered from a young man in good health. The sample consisted of memory CD4+ T cells sorted from blood. Subset noted: CD45RA-negative fraction. The J gene is TRBJ2-7, the V gene TRBV5-4, with D hard to call. This CDR3 is CASSRNYEQYF. The CDR3 DNA reads as TGTGCCAGCAGCCGGAATTACGAGCAGTACTTC.